A selection of T cell receptor beta chains follows, all from one sample in a study of pediatric ulcerative colitis. The protocol was immunoSEQ multiplex PCR, while the TCRdb copy is restricted to in-frame clones and leaves out a portion. The sample holds around 40,000 clones, 60% to 75% seen once. The sample was gut tissue. These receptors were collected from a boy younger than 18 with severe ulcerative colitis. CDR3s include the opening cysteine and the closing phenylalanine or tryptophan. D genes are given only for firm matches. Size tells how often a clone was seen (once, few, many) or the class of an expanded clone, and some rows leave it out.

TRBD1	.	TRBJ1-5	TRBV4-1	19	CASSPGRETTQGGNQPQHF	TGCGCCAGCAGCCCCGGGAGGGAGACGACCCAGGGGGGCAATCAGCCCCAGCATTTT
.	few	TRBJ2-2	TRBV6-1	13	CASRLISTGELFF	TGTGCCAGCCGATTAATCAGCACCGGGGAGCTGTTTTTT
TRBD1	once	TRBJ1-2	TRBV6-1	15	CASSDWDRGRYGYTF	TGTGCCAGCAGTGACTGGGACAGGGGAAGGTATGGCTACACCTTC
.	.	TRBJ2-1	TRBV6-5	14	CASSYLGGYNEQFF	TGTGCCAGCAGTTATCTGGGGGGCTACAATGAGCAGTTCTTC
.	.	TRBJ2-5	TRBV28	12	CASSRGRETQYF	TGTGCCAGCAGCCGGGGTCGGGAGACCCAGTACTTC
TRBD1	.	TRBJ1-2	TRBV5-6	15	CASSSITGGTDGYTF	TGTGCCAGCAGCTCGATAACAGGGGGTACAGATGGCTACACCTTC
TRBD1	few	TRBJ1-2	TRBV28	13	CASTLQGAYGYTF	TGTGCCAGCACCCTACAGGGGGCCTATGGCTACACCTTC
.	.	TRBJ2-7	TRBV18	13	CASAPEADYEQYF	TGTGCCAGCGCTCCAGAGGCCGATTACGAGCAGTACTTC
.	once	TRBJ1-1	TRBV11-2	11	CASSPSTEAFF	TGTGCCAGCAGCCCTAGCACTGAAGCTTTCTTT
.	.	TRBJ2-7	TRBV7-2	11	CASSLGLEQYF	TGTGCCAGCAGTTTGGGGCTCGAGCAGTACTTC
.	.	TRBJ1-3	TRBV19	16	CASSISGMSSGNTIYF	TGTGCCAGTAGTATATCTGGTATGAGCTCTGGAAACACCATATATTTT
.	.	TRBJ2-3	TRBV6-1	11	CASSRTGTDYF	TGTGCCAGCAGTAGGACTGGGACTGACTATTTT
.	.	TRBJ2-1	TRBV9	15	CASSAESTANNEQFF	TGTGCCAGCAGCGCAGAATCGACGGCAAACAATGAGCAGTTCTTC
.	.	TRBJ2-7	TRBV5-1	14	CASSLVEAAYEQYF	TGCGCCAGCAGCTTGGTGGAAGCAGCCTACGAGCAGTACTTC
.	.	TRBJ1-4	TRBV21-1	14	CASTQDTFREKLFF	TGTGCCAGCACCCAAGACACCTTTCGGGAAAAACTGTTTTTT
.	.	TRBJ1-2	TRBV5-4	15	CASSLGGRLGYGYTF	TGTGCCAGCAGCTTGGGAGGCAGACTGGGCTATGGCTACACCTTC
TRBD2	.	TRBJ2-1	TRBV6-1	14	CASISGVLYNEQFF	TGTGCCAGCATTAGCGGGGTTCTCTACAATGAGCAGTTCTTC
.	few	TRBJ1-2	TRBV6-6	14	CASSSRGRDYGYTF	TGTGCCAGCAGCTCCAGGGGAAGGGACTATGGCTACACCTTC
TRBD1	.	TRBJ2-1	TRBV9	15	CASSEVGDRYNEQFF	TGTGCCAGCAGTGAAGTTGGGGACAGGTACAATGAGCAGTTCTTC
.	.	TRBJ2-3	TRBV19	15	CASSRLGGRPDTQYF	TGTGCCAGTAGTAGGTTGGGGGGGCGTCCAGATACGCAGTATTTT
.	.	TRBJ1-1	TRBV27	13	CASSPIGNTEAFF	TGTGCCAGCAGTCCGATAGGCAACACTGAAGCTTTCTTT
.	.	TRBJ2-3	TRBV5-3	15	CARSARRMGPDTQYF	TGTGCCAGAAGCGCGAGGAGAATGGGCCCAGATACGCAGTATTTT
.	.	TRBJ1-2	TRBV2	14	CASSENQGLVGYTF	TGTGCCAGCAGTGAAAATCAGGGACTCGTGGGCTACACCTTC
TRBD1	.	TRBJ2-7	TRBV2	14	CASSLGQGGNEQYF	TGTGCCAGCAGCTTGGGACAGGGGGGAAACGAGCAGTACTTC
TRBD1	.	TRBJ1-2	TRBV25-1	16	CASSAADRGPGYGYTF	TGTGCCAGCAGTGCGGCCGACAGGGGGCCCGGCTATGGCTACACCTTC
TRBD1	once	TRBJ2-5	TRBV9	16	CASSPRTGNFIETQYF	TGTGCCAGCAGCCCACGGACAGGGAACTTTATTGAGACCCAGTACTTC
TRBD1	.	TRBJ1-1	TRBV5-6	14	CASSLAQGVGGAFF	TGTGCCAGCAGCTTGGCCCAGGGGGTCGGGGGAGCTTTCTTT
.	.	TRBJ1-5	TRBV5-8	15	CASSLQGDSNQPQHF	TGTGCCAGCAGCTTGCAAGGGGATAGCAATCAGCCCCAGCATTTT
.	.	TRBJ2-5	TRBV18	14	CASTPNGIEETQYF	TGTGCCAGCACCCCGAACGGGATTGAAGAGACCCAGTACTTC
.	few	TRBJ1-1	TRBV9	13	CASSTEGGTEAFF	TGTGCCAGCAGCACAGAGGGAGGAACTGAAGCTTTCTTT
.	.	TRBJ2-7	TRBV19	16	CASSIAEFSSSYEQYF	TGTGCCAGTAGTATAGCTGAGTTTTCCAGCTCCTACGAGCAGTACTTC
.	few	TRBJ1-1	TRBV30	18	CAWSERFGYPNGRTEAFF	TGTGCCTGGAGTGAGAGGTTTGGCTACCCAAACGGTAGGACTGAAGCTTTCTTT
TRBD2	.	TRBJ2-1	TRBV30	17	CAWSPSHGSGGANEQFF	TGTGCCTGGAGTCCCTCCCATGGTAGCGGGGGGGCCAATGAGCAGTTCTTC
.	.	TRBJ1-3	TRBV6-5	13	CASSYRARNTIYF	TGTGCCAGCAGTTACCGGGCCAGAAACACCATATATTTT
.	.	TRBJ1-2	TRBV18	12	CASGTVEYGYTF	TGTGCCAGCGGGACGGTGGAGTATGGCTACACCTTC
.	.	TRBJ1-2	TRBV25-1	14	CASSAGTASYGYTF	TGTGCCAGTAGCGCCGGGACTGCTTCCTATGGCTACACCTTC
TRBD2	once	TRBJ2-3	TRBV4-1	15	CASSRTSGSTDTQYF	TGCGCCAGCAGCCGGACTAGTGGGAGTACAGATACGCAGTATTTT
TRBD2	few	TRBJ2-5	TRBV28	15	CASSPGGGNQETQYF	TGTGCCAGCAGTCCCGGGGGAGGGAACCAAGAGACCCAGTACTTC
.	.	TRBJ1-5	TRBV28	12	CASSYSNQPQHF	TGTGCCAGCAGCTACAGCAATCAGCCCCAGCATTTT
.	.	TRBJ2-7	TRBV2	13	CASSGLLRGEQYF	TGTGCCAGCAGTGGACTTCTACGGGGCGAGCAGTACTTC
.	.	TRBJ2-5	TRBV2	13	CASEPERKETQYF	TGTGCCTCCGAACCCGAGCGAAAAGAGACCCAGTACTTC